This T cell receptor (beta chain) was obtained from a study of cytomegalovirus exposure and HLA in healthy donors. Findings and caveats of the study: In a later analysis, donors in an Asian-associated ancestry cluster reportedly had fewer N-insertions in productive TCRs than the cohort mean.

CDR1 MNHNY and CDR2 SVGAGI come from the germline V gene (reference sequence). The CDR3 runs to 14 residues. The germline V and J ends were trimmed by 6 bases and 1 base, with 12 bases remaining between them. A multiplex PCR was run with 60 Vbeta primers and 13 Jbeta primers. TCRdb's copy holds only in-frame clones and misses some; the assay was immunoSEQ multiplex PCR. Of tens of thousands of clones listed, around 75% were seen once; the top ten hold about 7.6%. About this clone itself: Its antigen is as yet unknown.

The sequence derives from a man in his sixties in good health and CMV-seropositive. The rearrangement links TRBV6-6 to TRBJ1-2, with D tentatively TRBD1 (6 bases). Sequencing input: PBMCs. The chain's CDR3 is CASSLDRLNYGYTF. As DNA, the CDR3 is TGTGCCAGCAGCCTTGACAGGCTTAACTATGGCTACACCTTC.